Each of the 13 T cell receptor beta chains below was sequenced from the same sample in a study of blood T cell repertoires in COVID-19. The repertoire was sequenced with immunoSEQ multiplex PCR; TCRdb's copy has only in-frame clones and lacks some. This table holds about 80,000 clones, about four fifths found once. Source material: peripheral blood. All receptors come from a human donor in a cohort sampled during active COVID-19.

The V gene is TRBV5-1, the J gene TRBJ1-6, with D possibly being TRBD1 (6 bases). Germline V gene lookup returns CDR1 SGHRS and CDR2 YFSETQ. Trimming stripped 4 bases from V and 8 bases from J, with 19 bases between. The CDR3 is 16 amino acids. CDR3 protein: CASSVRAGTSDSPLHF. Written as DNA, the CDR3 is TGCGCCAGCAGCGTTAGGGCCGGGACATCTGATTCACCCCTCCACTTT.

V gene TRBV28 combines with J gene TRBJ1-2; a possible D gene is TRBD1 (5 bases). Germline values: CDR1 MDHEN, CDR2 SYDVKM. The CDR3 has 16 amino acids. V was shortened by 7 bases and J by 4 bases, with 22 bases between the two germline ends. CDR3 loop: CASTDKFRELGYGYTF. The DNA of the CDR3 is TGTGCCAGCACGGACAAGTTTAGAGAGTTAGGCTATGGCTACACCTTC.

The genes are TRBV7-9 and TRBJ1-1; the match to TRBD1 covers 9 bases. This CDR3 has 13 residues. Germline assignment: CDR1 SEHNR and CDR2 FQNEAQ (reference sequence). J lost 6 bases, V lost 2 bases, and 1 base had no gene match. The DNA of the CDR3 is TGTGCCAGCAGCTTAAGGGACAGGGCTGAAGCTTTCTTT. Translated, it gives CASSLRDRAEAFF.

The rearrangement links TRBV5-1 to TRBJ2-5, with 13 bases aligning to TRBD2. CDR3 length: 15 amino acids. Trimming cost V 4 bases and J 1 base; bases outside gene matches: 1. In germline, CDR1 is SGHRS, CDR2 YFSETQ. CDR3 protein: CASSGLAGAQETQYF. The CDR3 DNA sequence: TGCGCCAGCAGCGGACTAGCGGGGGCCCAAGAGACCCAGTACTTC.

The J gene is TRBJ1-1, the V gene TRBV7-3; 7 bases are shared with TRBD1. The V and J ends lost 4 bases and 1 base, in that order; junction bases with no gene match: 6. The length of the CDR3 is 15 residues. Germline lookup yields CDR1 SGHTA and CDR2 FQGTGA. CDR3 loop: CASSYQGGTNTEAFF. CDR3 nucleotides: TGTGCCAGCAGCTACCAGGGGGGAACGAACACTGAAGCTTTCTTT.

V usage is TRBV5-1 and J usage is TRBJ2-2; 7 positions match TRBD2. The germline gives CDR1 SGHRS, CDR2 YFSETQ. The CDR3 has 15 residues. The V segment lost 4 bases and the J segment 3 bases; nucleotides outside the gene matches: 6. In nucleotides, the CDR3 is TGCGCCAGCAGCGTAGGCGGGGGACACACCGGGGAGCTGTTTTTT. It translates to CASSVGGGHTGELFF.

The chain has TRBV6-1 and TRBJ1-5, with unresolved D. This CDR3 is 16 amino acids long. Deletions cut 1 base from V and 1 base from J, with 11 bases between. The germline gives CDR1 MNHNS, CDR2 SASEGT. The CDR3 sequence: CASSEVPRGSNQPQHF. The CDR3 DNA sequence: TGTGCCAGCAGTGAAGTTCCTAGAGGGAGCAATCAGCCCCAGCATTTT.

The table lists this clone with a few counts. This chain connects TRBV7-9 to TRBJ1-6, with unresolved D. Trimming stripped 5 bases from V and 10 bases from J, with 24 bases between. Germline V gene lookup returns CDR1 SEHNR and CDR2 FQNEAQ (reference sequence). The CDR3 loop spans 17 amino acids. CDR3 amino acids: CASSGRLGSGIESPLHF. In nucleotides, the CDR3 is TGTGCCAGCAGCGGCCGTTTGGGATCGGGGATTGAGTCACCCCTCCACTTT. Full variable domain (rest looked up from reference TRBV7-9 and TRBJ1-6): DTGVSQNPRHKITKRGQNVTFRCDPISEHNRLYWYRQTLGQGPEFLTYFQNEAQLEKSRLLSDRFSAERPKGSFSTLEIQRTEQGDSAMYLCASSGRLGSGIESPLHFGNGTRLTVT.

This clone was seen a handful of times. The chain couples TRBV19 to TRBJ2-2; 7 nucleotides match TRBD2. V lost 7 bases, J lost 1 base, and 12 bases stayed unmatched. The CDR3 contains 17 residues. Germline lookup yields CDR1 LNHDA and CDR2 SQIVND (reference sequence). The CDR3 DNA sequence: TGTGCCAGTATAGGGCGGGGGATCTATATGAACACCGGGGAGCTGTTTTTT. Translated, it gives CASIGRGIYMNTGELFF.

J is TRBJ1-2 and V is TRBV27; 11 bases align to TRBD1. V gave up 4 bases and J gave up 6 bases; unmatched junction bases: 22. Germline V gene data show CDR1 as MNHEY and CDR2 as SMNVEV (reference sequence). The CDR3 sequence is 20 residues long. CDR3 protein: CASSSAAPRDRGDGGDGYTF. The CDR3 region has the DNA TGTGCCAGCAGTTCCGCGGCCCCCCGGGACAGGGGGGACGGAGGGGATGGCTACACCTTC.

The chain uses TRBV4-1 and TRBJ2-1; 8 nucleotides align to TRBD1. Per the germline V gene, CDR1 is MGHRA and CDR2 is YSYEKL. This CDR3 is built from 13 residues. With V trimmed by 1 base and J by 13 bases, 6 bases remained unmatched. CDR3 loop: CASSQAVGQGQFF. The CDR3 DNA sequence: TGCGCCAGCAGCCAAGCCGTCGGACAGGGTCAGTTCTTC.

This rearrangement joins TRBV3-1 (or the pseudogene TRBV3-2) to TRBJ1-6, with D possibly matching TRBD1 (5 bases). V lost 6 bases, J lost 9 bases, and 15 bases lay in between. The CDR3 runs 14 residues. Germline CDR1 reads LGHDT; CDR2 reads YNNKEL (reference sequence). Written as DNA, the CDR3 is TGTGCCAGCAGAAAGTCAGGGAAGGGTTCACCCCTCCACTTT. It encodes CASRKSGKGSPLHF.

This clone occurred many times. This rearrangement joins TRBV30 to TRBJ2-1, with D possibly matching TRBD2 (5 bases). Germline CDR1 is GTSNPN and CDR2 is SVGIG (reference sequence). CDR3 length: 13 residues. The V and J ends lost 3 bases and 9 bases respectively, with 15 bases between them. CDR3 in DNA: TGTGCCTGGAGAAGTGGCGGGTTCGGTGAGCAGTTCTTC. Translating gives CAWRSGGFGEQFF.